This TCR beta chain was captured in a study of blood T cell repertoires in COVID-19. Original analysis: Amplifying reference gene primers gave estimates of nucleated cell counts. Only in-frame clones appear in the TCRdb table, and some are missing; sequencing was by immunoSEQ multiplex PCR. V, J and clone size were drawn from that table, and D and trimming were deduced from the DNA. This table has roughly 45,000 clones, approximately 84% appearing once. Trimming took 3 bases from V and 8 from J; bases not matched to a gene: 15. This CDR3 is built from 17 residues. Germline V gene data show CDR1 as MDHEN and CDR2 as SYDVKM.

The specimen was peripheral blood. This sequence joins TRBV28 and TRBJ1-2, with TRBD1 matching 10 bases. The sequence came from a man between 50 and 59 years old with active COVID-19. The CDR3 here is CASSFYPGRQGAGGYTF. In DNA, the CDR3 is TGTGCCAGCAGTTTTTATCCCGGGAGACAGGGGGCTGGAGGCTACACCTTC.